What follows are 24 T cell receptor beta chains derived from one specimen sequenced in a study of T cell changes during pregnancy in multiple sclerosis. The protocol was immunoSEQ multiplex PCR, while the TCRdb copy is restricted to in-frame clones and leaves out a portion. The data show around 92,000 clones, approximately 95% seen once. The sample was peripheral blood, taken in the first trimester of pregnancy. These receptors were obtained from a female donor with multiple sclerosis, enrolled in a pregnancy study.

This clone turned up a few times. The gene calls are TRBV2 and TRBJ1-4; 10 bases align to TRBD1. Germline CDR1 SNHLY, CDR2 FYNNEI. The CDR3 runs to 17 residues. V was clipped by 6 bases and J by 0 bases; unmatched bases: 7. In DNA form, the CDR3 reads TGTGCCAGCAGGCAAGACAGGGGGCATGCAACTAATGAAAAACTGTTTTTT. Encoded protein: CASRQDRGHATNEKLFF. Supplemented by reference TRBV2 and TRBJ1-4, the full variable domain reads EPEVTQTPSHQVTQMGQEVILRCVPISNHLYFYWYRQILGQKVEFLVSFYNNEISEKSEIFDDQFSVERPDGSNFTLKIRSTKLEDSAMYFCASRQDRGHATNEKLFFGSGTQLSVL.

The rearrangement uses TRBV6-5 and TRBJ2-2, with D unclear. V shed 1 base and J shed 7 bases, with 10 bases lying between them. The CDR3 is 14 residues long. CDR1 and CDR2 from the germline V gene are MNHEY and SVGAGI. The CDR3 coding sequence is TGTGCCAGCAGTTACTTCCACAGTGGCGGGGAGCTGTTTTTT. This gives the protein CASSYFHSGGELFF.

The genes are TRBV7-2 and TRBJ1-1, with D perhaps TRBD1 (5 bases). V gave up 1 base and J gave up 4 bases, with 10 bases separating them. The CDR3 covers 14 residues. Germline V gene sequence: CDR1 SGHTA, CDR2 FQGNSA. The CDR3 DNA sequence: TGTGCCAGCAGCTTAGAGGAGGGGAGCACTGAAGCTTTCTTT. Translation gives CASSLEEGSTEAFF.

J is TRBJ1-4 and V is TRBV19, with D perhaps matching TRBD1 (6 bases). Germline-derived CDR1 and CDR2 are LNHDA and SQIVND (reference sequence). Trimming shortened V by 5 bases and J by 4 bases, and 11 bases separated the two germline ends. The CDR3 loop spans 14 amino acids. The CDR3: CASSVRDINEKLFF. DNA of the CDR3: TGTGCCAGTAGTGTTCGGGACATTAATGAAAAACTGTTTTTT.

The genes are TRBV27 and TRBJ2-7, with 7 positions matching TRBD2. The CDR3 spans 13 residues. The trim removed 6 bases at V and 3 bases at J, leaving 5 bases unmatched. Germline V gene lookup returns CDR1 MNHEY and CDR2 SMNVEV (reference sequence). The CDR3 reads CASSGLDRYEQYF. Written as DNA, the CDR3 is TGTGCCAGCAGCGGACTAGACCGCTACGAGCAGTACTTC.

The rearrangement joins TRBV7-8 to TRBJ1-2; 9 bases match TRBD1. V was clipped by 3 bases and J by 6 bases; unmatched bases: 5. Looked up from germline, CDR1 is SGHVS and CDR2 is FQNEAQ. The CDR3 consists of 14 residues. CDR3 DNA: TGTGCCAGCAGCTTCCTACAGGGGGCTGATGGCTACACCTTC. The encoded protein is CASSFLQGADGYTF.

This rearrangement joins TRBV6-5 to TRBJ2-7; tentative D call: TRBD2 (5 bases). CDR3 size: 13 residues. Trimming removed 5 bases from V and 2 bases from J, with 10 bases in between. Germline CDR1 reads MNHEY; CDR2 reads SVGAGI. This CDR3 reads CASSKPGTYEQYF. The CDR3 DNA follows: TGTGCCAGCAGTAAGCCGGGAACCTACGAGCAGTACTTC.

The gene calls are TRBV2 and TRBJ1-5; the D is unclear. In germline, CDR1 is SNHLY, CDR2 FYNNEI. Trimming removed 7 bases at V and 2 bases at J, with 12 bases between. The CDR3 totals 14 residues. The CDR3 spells CASNPRGGNQPQHF. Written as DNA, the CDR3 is TGTGCCAGCAATCCCCGGGGTGGCAATCAGCCCCAGCATTTT.

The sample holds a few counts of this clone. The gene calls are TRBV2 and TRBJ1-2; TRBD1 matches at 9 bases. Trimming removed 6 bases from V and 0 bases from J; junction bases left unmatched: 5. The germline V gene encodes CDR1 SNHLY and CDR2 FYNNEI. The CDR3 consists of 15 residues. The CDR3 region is CASSGQGPSNYGYTF. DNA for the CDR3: TGTGCCAGCAGCGGACAGGGGCCCTCTAACTATGGCTACACCTTC.

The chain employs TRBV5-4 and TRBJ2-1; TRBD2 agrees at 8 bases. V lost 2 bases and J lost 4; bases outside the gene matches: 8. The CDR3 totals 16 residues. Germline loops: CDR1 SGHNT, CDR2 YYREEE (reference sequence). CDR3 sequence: CASSFLQRGSYNEQFF. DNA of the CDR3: TGTGCCAGCAGCTTTCTCCAGCGGGGGAGTTACAATGAGCAGTTCTTC.

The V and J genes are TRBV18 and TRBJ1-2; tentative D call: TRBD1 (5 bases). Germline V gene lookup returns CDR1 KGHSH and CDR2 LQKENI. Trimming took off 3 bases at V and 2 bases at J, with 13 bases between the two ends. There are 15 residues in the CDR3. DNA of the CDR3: TGTGCCAGCTCACCGCCATGGGGGGGGAACTATGGCTACACCTTC. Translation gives CASSPPWGGNYGYTF.

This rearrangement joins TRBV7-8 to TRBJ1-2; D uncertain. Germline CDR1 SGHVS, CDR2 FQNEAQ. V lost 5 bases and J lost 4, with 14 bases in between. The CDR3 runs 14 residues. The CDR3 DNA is TGTGCCAGCAGCCGCAAGAAGGAGGCCTATGGCTACACCTTC. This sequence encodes CASSRKKEAYGYTF.

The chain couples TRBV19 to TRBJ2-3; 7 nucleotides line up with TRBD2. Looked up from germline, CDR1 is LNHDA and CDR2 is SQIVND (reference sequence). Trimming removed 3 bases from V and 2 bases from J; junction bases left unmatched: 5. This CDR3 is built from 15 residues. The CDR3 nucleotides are TGTGCCAGTAGTATTACGGGACTATTCACAGATACGCAGTATTTT. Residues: CASSITGLFTDTQYF.

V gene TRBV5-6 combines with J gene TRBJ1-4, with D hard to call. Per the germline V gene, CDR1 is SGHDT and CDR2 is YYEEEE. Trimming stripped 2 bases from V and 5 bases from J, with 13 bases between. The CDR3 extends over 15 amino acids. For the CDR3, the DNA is TGTGCCAGCAGCTTCTACCAATCCCGAAATGAAAAACTGTTTTTT. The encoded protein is CASSFYQSRNEKLFF.

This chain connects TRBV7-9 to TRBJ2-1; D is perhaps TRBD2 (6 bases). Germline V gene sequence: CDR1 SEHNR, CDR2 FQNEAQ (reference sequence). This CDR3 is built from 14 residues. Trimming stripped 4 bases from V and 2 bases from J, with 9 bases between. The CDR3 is CASSSPGAYNEQFF. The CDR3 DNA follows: TGTGCCAGCAGCTCCCCGGGGGCCTACAATGAGCAGTTCTTC. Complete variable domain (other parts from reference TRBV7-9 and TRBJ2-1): DTGVSQNPRHKITKRGQNVTFRCDPISEHNRLYWYRQTLGQGPEFLTYFQNEAQLEKSRLLSDRFSAERPKGSFSTLEIQRTEQGDSAMYLCASSSPGAYNEQFFGPGTRLTVL.

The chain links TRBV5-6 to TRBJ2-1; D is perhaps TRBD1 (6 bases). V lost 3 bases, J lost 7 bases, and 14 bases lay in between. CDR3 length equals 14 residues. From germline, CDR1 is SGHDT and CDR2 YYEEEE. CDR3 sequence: CASSSAPGVNEQFF. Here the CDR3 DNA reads TGTGCCAGCAGCTCCGCGCCAGGGGTTAATGAGCAGTTCTTC.

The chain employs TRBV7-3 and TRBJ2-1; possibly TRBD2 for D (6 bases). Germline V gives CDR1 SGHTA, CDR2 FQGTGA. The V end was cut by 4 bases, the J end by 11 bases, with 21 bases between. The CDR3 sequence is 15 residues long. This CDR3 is CASSSTGRGNEKQFF. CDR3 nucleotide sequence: TGTGCCAGCAGCTCGACTGGGCGGGGCAATGAAAAGCAGTTCTTC. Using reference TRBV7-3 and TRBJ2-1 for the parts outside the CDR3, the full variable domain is GAGVSQTPSNKVTEKGKYVELRCDPISGHTALYWYRQSLGQGPEFLIYFQGTGAADDSGLPNDRFFAVRPEGSVSTLKIQRTERGDSAVYLCASSSTGRGNEKQFFGPGTRLTVL.

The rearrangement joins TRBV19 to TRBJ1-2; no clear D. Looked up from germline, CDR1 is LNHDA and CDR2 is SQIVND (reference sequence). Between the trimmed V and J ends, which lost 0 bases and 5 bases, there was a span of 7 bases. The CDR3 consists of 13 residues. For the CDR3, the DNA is TGTGCCAGTAGTATAGATTCGGGGTATGGCTACACCTTC. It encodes CASSIDSGYGYTF.

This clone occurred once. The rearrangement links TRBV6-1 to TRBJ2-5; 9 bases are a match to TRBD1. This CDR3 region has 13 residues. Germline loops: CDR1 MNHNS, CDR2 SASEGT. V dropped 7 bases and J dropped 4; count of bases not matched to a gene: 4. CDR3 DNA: TGTGCCAGCACTAGGACAGGGGTAGAGACCCAGTACTTC. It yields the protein CASTRTGVETQYF.

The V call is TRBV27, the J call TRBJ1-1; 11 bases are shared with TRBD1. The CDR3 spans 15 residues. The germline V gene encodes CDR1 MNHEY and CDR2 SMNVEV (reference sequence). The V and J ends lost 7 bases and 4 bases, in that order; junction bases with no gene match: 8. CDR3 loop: CASTAGTGGGTEAFF. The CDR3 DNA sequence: TGTGCCAGCACTGCCGGGACAGGGGGAGGCACTGAAGCTTTCTTT.

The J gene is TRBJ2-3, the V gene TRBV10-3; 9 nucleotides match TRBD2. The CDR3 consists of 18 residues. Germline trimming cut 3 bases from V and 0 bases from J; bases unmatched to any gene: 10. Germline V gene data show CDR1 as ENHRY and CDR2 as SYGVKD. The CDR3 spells CAISDTRGGGVSTDTQYF. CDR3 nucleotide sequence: TGTGCCATCAGTGATACAAGGGGCGGGGGGGTTAGCACAGATACGCAGTATTTT.

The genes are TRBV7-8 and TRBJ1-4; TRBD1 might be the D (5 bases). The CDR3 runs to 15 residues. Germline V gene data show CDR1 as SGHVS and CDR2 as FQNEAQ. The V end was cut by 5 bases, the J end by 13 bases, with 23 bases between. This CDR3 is CASSPRAGSNEGLFF. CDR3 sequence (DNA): TGTGCCAGCAGCCCTAGGGCAGGGTCTAATGAAGGACTGTTTTTT.

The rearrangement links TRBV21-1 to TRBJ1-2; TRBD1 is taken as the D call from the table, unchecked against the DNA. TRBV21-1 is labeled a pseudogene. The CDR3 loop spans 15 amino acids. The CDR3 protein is CASSKAAGETYGYTF. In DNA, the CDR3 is TGTGCCAGCAGCAAAGCGGCAGGGGAAACCTATGGCTACACCTTC.

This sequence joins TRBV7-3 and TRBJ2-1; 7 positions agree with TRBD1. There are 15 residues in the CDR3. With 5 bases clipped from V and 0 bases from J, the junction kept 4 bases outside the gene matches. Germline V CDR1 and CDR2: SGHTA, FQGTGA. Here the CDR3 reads CASSKDRASYNEQFF. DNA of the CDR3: TGTGCCAGCAGCAAAGACAGGGCCTCCTACAATGAGCAGTTCTTC.